The T cell receptor beta chain under discussion was sequenced for a study of siplizumab effects on memory and regulatory T cells. The study's findings and limits: Naive T cells looked more diverse than memory cells and looked like major alloresponse contributors. Just a small share of alloreactive clones was traced back to unstimulated subsets.

The germline V gene has CDR1 SGHVS and CDR2 FQNEAQ. The CDR3 consists of 12 residues. V lost 5 bases and J 1 base, leaving 3 bases between the germline ends. A note on this clone: Its antigen remains unidentified.

Clones were sequenced by immunoSEQ multiplex PCR, and TCRdb holds only the in-frame ones, with some missing. The data contain some 52,000 clones, around 97% of them singletons. The study took a few donor pairs, and their unstimulated naive, memory, effector memory and TEMRA subsets were sequenced. The receptor comes from a human donor in good health. The chain employs TRBV7-8 and TRBJ1-5; no firm D call. The sequenced sample was naive CD4+ T cells sorted from blood. The CDR3 DNA follows: TGTGCCAGCAGCGAGAGCAATCAGCCCCAGCATTTT. Translating it yields CASSESNQPQHF.